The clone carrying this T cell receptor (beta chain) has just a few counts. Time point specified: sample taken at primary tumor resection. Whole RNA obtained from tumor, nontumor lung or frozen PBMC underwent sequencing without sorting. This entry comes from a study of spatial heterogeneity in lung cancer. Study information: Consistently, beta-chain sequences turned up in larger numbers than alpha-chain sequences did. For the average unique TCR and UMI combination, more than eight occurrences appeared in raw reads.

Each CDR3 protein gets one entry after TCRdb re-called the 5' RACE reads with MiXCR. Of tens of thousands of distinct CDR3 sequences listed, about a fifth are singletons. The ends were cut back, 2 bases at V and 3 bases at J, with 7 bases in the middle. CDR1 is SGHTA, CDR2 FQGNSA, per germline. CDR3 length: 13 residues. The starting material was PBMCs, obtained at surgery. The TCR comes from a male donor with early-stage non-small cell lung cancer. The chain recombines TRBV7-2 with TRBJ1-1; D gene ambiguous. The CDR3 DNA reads TGTGCCAGCAGCTTATTAATGGACACTGAAGCTTTCTTT. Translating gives CASSLLMDTEAFF.